This T cell receptor beta chain was found in a study of beta chain features in type 1 diabetes. Study-wide findings and caveats: Type 1 diabetes patients showed a moderate but significant shortening of TCRB CDR3s in all four CD4+ subsets.

Investigators reverse transcribed all isolated RNA, so they sequenced expressed TCRB transcripts. TCRdb's table, derived via immunoSEQ multiplex PCR, lists solely in-frame clones and lacks some. The table has under 300,000 clones, around 14% seen once. Trimming cost V 3 bases and J 5 bases, with 16 bases left between them. Germline CDR1 and CDR2: SGHDN and FVKESK. The CDR3 has 15 residues. Markers CD45RO/CCR7/CD25/CD127/CD95/CD27 served to sort CD4+ naive, central memory, regulatory and stem cell-like memory cells. Turning to this clone: Its antigen remains unknown.

The material sequenced was naive CD4+ T cells from blood. The J gene is TRBJ2-5, the V gene TRBV14; D is possibly TRBD2 (6 bases). This clonotype originated in a man aged 25-45 years with type 1 diabetes. CDR3 DNA: TGTGCCAGCAGCCAGGTGGGACTGGGGGTTGAGACCCAGTACTTC. Amino acid sequence: CASSQVGLGVETQYF.